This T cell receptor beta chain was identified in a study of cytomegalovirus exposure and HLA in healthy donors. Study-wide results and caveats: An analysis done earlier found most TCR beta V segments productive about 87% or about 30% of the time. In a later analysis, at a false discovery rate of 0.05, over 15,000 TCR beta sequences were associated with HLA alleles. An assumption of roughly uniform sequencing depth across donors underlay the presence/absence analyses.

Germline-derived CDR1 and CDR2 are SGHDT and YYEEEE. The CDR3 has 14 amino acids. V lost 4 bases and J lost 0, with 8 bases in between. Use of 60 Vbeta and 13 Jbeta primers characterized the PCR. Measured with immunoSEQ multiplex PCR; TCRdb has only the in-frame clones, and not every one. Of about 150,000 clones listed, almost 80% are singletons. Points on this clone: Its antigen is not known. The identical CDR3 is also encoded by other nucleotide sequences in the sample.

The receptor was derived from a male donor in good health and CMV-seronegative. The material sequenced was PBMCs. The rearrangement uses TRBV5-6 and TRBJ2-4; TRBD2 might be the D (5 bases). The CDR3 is CASSLGLAKNIQYF. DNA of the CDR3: TGTGCCAGCAGCCTCGGACTAGCCAAAAACATTCAGTACTTC.